The entry below gives a single T cell receptor beta chain sequence along with its context. Its antigen target is currently unknown. Base qualities are not at hand, and no much larger clone is one base apart. The cysteine opens and the phenylalanine closes a CDR3 of 16 amino acids. Left in the record is the CDR3 DNA by itself, 48 bases read in frame from the first base. The data were taken from a study of blood T cell repertoires in COVID-19 (dated by TCRdb to 2019 to 2021). Background on the whole study: Collaborator samples came from the United States, Italy and Spain and covered acute and convalescent phases of COVID-19. The material from the prospective study consisted of cDNA or gDNA derived from T cells, B-cell-depleted T cells, or PBMCs. The dataset comprised deeply sampled blood TCRbeta repertoires from subjects exposed to, actively infected with, or recovered from COVID-19. A freely available public database, intended as a resource for researchers studying the immune response to SARS-CoV-2, is where the repertoires were released. The samples were drawn from two sources: the first 160 participants of the ongoing ImmuneRACE study, and fewer than 1,500 subjects contributed by 6 global collaborators. The sample metadata nearly always contained a de-identified subject ID, COVID-19 status, age in years and sex. Where available, HLA class I and class II types were taken from metadata supplied by the sample provider and were not determined by assay-based typing. Summary of the overall study and its limitations: Clinical and demographic metadata were provided uncurated, with the amount varying by source and participant.

TCRbeta CDR3 regions were amplified from genomic DNA using the immunoSEQ Assay, a bias-controlled multiplex PCR. Regarding the original processing steps: Nucleated cell counts per sample were estimated from amplification of reference gene primers within the assay. To quantify the absolute abundance of each unique TCRbeta CDR3 rearrangement, sequence reads were collapsed and filtered. Productive Simpson clonality was computed per sample as the square root of Simpson's diversity index over productive rearrangements. Not all clones reach the TCRdb copy of this immuneACCESS table, which keeps in-frame sequences only. Checked studies attribute under half of the gap to unresolved V genes and leave the rest unexplained. V, J and clone size reflect that table, while D and trimming were determined from the DNA. Recorded for this sample are hundreds of thousands of clones; 80% to 90% of them occurred a single time. The ten largest make up roughly a sixth of the sample.

In the prospective study, participants were 18 to 89 years old, resided in about two dozen geographic areas of the United States, and were enrolled through a virtual design. To assign participants to cohorts, the prospective study relied on clinical history that participants themselves reported in a screening survey and a study questionnaire. For ImmuneRACE Cohort 3, a participant was defined as recovered based on two consecutive negative NP/OP PCR tests, clearance by a healthcare professional, or resolution of symptoms. In the prospective study, mobile phlebotomists collected whole blood, serum and a nasopharyngeal or oropharyngeal swab from each participant. Additional blood draws and questionnaires over a 2-month period could optionally be provided by prospective study participants. Before DNA extraction, prospective study blood samples were shipped either frozen or at room temperature.

The material sequenced was PBMCs or T cells enriched from blood (not recorded which). Here the chain combines TRBV21-1 and TRBJ2-3; the table's TRBD2 call for D was not verified on the DNA. TRBV21-1 represents a pseudogene. This receptor was obtained from a man younger than 35 who had recovered from COVID-19. CDR3 sequence: CASSPETPGSTDTQYF. DNA sequence: TGTGCCAGCAGCCCAGAGACCCCGGGTAGCACAGATACGCAGTATTTT.